This T cell receptor (beta chain) was obtained from a study of identical twins. Germline trimming cut 3 bases from V and 5 bases from J; bases unmatched to any gene: 9. Per germline, CDR1 SNHLY and CDR2 FYNNEI. This CDR3 has 16 amino acids. A universal primer site came from template switching; cDNA carried unique molecular identifiers. TCRdb fed the 5' RACE reads into MiXCR, producing one record per CDR3 protein. The data contain 570,000 or so distinct CDR3 sequences, approximately 10% of them singletons. Findings of the study overall: Out-of-frame alpha sequences shared by twins were enriched for low generation probability. Fewer insertions marked abundant cord blood beta clonotypes; young adult naive trended weakly, memory not at all. Less excess twin sharing appeared in beta out-of-frame sequences.

With regard to this clonotype: Its antigen is undetermined.

These data are also associated with another study on yellow fever vaccine responses in identical twins.

Sequenced: PBMCs. The chain recombines TRBV2 with TRBJ2-5, with 10 positions matching TRBD1. The receptor was isolated from a woman between 18 and 29 years old in good health. CDR3 DNA sequence: TGTGCCAGCAGTGACTTACCGACAGGGGGCAGGGAGACCCAGTACTTC. Translated: CASSDLPTGGRETQYF.